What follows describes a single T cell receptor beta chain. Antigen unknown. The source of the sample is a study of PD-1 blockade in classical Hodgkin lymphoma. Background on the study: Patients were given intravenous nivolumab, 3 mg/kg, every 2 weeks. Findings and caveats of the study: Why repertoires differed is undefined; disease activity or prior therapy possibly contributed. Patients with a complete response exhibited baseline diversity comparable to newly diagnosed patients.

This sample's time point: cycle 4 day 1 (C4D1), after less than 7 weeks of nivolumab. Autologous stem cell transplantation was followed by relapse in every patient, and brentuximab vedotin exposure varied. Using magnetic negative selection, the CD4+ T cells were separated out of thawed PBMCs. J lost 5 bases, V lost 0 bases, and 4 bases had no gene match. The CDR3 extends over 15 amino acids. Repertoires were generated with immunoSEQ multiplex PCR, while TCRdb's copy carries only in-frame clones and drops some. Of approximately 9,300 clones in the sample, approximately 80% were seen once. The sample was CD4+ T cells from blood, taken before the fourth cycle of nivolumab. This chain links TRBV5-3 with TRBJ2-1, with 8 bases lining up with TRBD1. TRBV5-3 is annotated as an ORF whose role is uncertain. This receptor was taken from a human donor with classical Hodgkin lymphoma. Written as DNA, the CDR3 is TGTGCCAGAAGCTTGGGGGGGACAGGCGACAATGAGCAGTTCTTC. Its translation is CARSLGGTGDNEQFF.